This T cell receptor (beta chain) came from a study of blood T cell repertoires in COVID-19. Study information: Spain, Italy and the United States supplied samples that represented acute and convalescent COVID-19. The cDNA or gDNA used as material had been derived from T cells, B-cell-depleted T cells, or PBMCs.

As handled by the study authors: By means of reference gene primer amplification, nucleated cell counts were estimated. The assay was immunoSEQ multiplex PCR, and TCRdb's table has in-frame clones only and misses some. V, J and clone size are those of that table, while D and trimming were read from the DNA. The profile covers over 100,000 clones, with just under 85% appearing a single time and less than 10% taken by the ten largest. Germline CDR1 reads LNHDA; CDR2 reads SQIVND (reference sequence). The CDR3 spans 15 residues. J lost 5 bases, V lost 5 bases, and 9 bases had no gene match. Sequencing was done on a sample of peripheral blood. This sequence originates from a middle-aged man with active or convalescent COVID-19. The chain carries TRBV19 and TRBJ2-5, with 9 bases fitting TRBD2. CDR3 sequence: CASSAAGGPWETQYF. CDR3 nucleotide sequence: TGTGCCAGTAGTGCTGCGGGGGGGCCTTGGGAGACCCAGTACTTC. The variable domain in full, completed from reference TRBV19 and TRBJ2-5, reads DGGITQSPKYLFRKEGQNVTLSCEQNLNHDAMYWYRQDPGQGLRLIYYSQIVNDFQKGDIAEGYSVSREKKESFPLTVTSAQKNPTAFYLCASSAAGGPWETQYFGPGTRLLVL.